The 14 T cell receptor beta chains presented below share a single source sample, sequenced in a study of blood T cell repertoires in COVID-19. Only in-frame clones appear in the TCRdb table, and some are missing; sequencing was by immunoSEQ multiplex PCR. Of approximately 350,000 clones in the sample, 75% to 90% were seen once. Sample: peripheral blood. These receptors all stem from a woman between 55 and 75 years old with COVID-19, enrolled during active disease.

The V and J genes are TRBV19 and TRBJ2-7; 7 positions match TRBD1. This CDR3 is built from 14 residues. Germline loops: CDR1 LNHDA, CDR2 SQIVND (reference sequence). The V and J ends lost 4 bases and 3 bases, in that order; junction bases with no gene match: 6. The CDR3 DNA follows: TGTGCCAGTAGTACTCCGGGACAGATCTACGAGCAGTACTTC. This sequence encodes CASSTPGQIYEQYF. The full variable domain, completed using reference TRBV19 and TRBJ2-7, is DGGITQSPKYLFRKEGQNVTLSCEQNLNHDAMYWYRQDPGQGLRLIYYSQIVNDFQKGDIAEGYSVSREKKESFPLTVTSAQKNPTAFYLCASSTPGQIYEQYFGPGTRLTVT.

The chain is built from TRBV9 and TRBJ2-2; 7 bases align to TRBD2. This CDR3 region has 19 residues. The V segment lost 2 bases and the J segment 1 base; nucleotides outside the gene matches: 14. Germline-derived CDR1 and CDR2 are SGDLS and YYNGEE. For the CDR3, the DNA is TGTGCCAGCAGCGTGAGTGTTGAGCGGGGTGTTCAGAACACCGGGGAGCTGTTTTTT. It is translated as CASSVSVERGVQNTGELFF.

The chain links TRBV6-5 to TRBJ2-1; D uncertain. Trimming cost V 0 bases and J 7 bases, with 10 bases left between them. CDR1 and CDR2 (germline): MNHEY, SVGAGI. CDR3 size: 14 residues. The CDR3 DNA sequence: TGTGCCAGCAGTTACTCGAAAACCCGGAATGAGCAGTTCTTC. This sequence encodes CASSYSKTRNEQFF.

The J gene is TRBJ2-7, the V gene TRBV30; either TRBD1 or TRBD2 may supply D (6 bases each). The germline CDR1 and CDR2 sequences are GTSNPN and SVGIG (reference sequence). The CDR3 extends over 14 amino acids. V lost 5 bases and J lost 0, with 14 bases in between. The CDR3 loop is CAWGGPENSYEQYF. CDR3 coding DNA: TGTGCCTGGGGGGGGCCAGAGAACTCCTACGAGCAGTACTTC. The whole variable domain, remainder taken from reference TRBV30 and TRBJ2-7, is SQTIHQWPATLVQPVGSPLSLECTVEGTSNPNLYWYRQAAGRGLQLLFYSVGIGQISSEVPQNLSASRPQDRQFILSSKKLLLSDSGFYLCAWGGPENSYEQYFGPGTRLTVT.

The chain links TRBV2 to TRBJ1-5, with 7 bases that match TRBD1. The CDR3 extends over 15 amino acids. Germline CDR1 is SNHLY and CDR2 is FYNNEI. The V segment lost 4 bases and the J segment 10 bases; nucleotides outside the gene matches: 13. CDR3 bases: TGTGCCAGCAGTGTCTGGGACAGTGCAGTAGGACCCCAGCATTTT. Translated, it gives CASSVWDSAVGPQHF. The whole variable domain, remainder taken from reference TRBV2 and TRBJ1-5, is EPEVTQTPSHQVTQMGQEVILRCVPISNHLYFYWYRQILGQKVEFLVSFYNNEISEKSEIFDDQFSVERPDGSNFTLKIRSTKLEDSAMYFCASSVWDSAVGPQHFGDGTRLSIL.

The count of this clone is one. The chain joins TRBV4-1 to TRBJ2-7; 9 positions match TRBD1. Germline V lookup: CDR1 MGHRA, CDR2 YSYEKL. This CDR3 region has 16 residues. Losses at the gene ends were 4 bases for V and 4 bases for J; bases not matched to a gene: 11. The CDR3 loop is CASSPLPQGAGYEQYF. The CDR3 nucleotides read TGCGCCAGCAGCCCCCTACCACAGGGGGCAGGGTACGAGCAGTACTTC.

This sequence joins TRBV7-3 and TRBJ2-1; TRBD1 matches at 8 bases. The junction had 6 bases not matched to a gene; V was cut back by 5 bases and J by 3 bases. Germline V lookup: CDR1 SGHTA, CDR2 FQGTGA. The CDR3 length is 15 residues. CDR3 region: CASSAYGTGYNEQFF. The CDR3, as DNA: TGTGCCAGCAGCGCCTACGGGACAGGCTACAATGAGCAGTTCTTC.

The table lists this clone with a few counts. The chain carries TRBV6-6 and TRBJ2-2, with 8 bases aligning to TRBD1. V shed 6 bases, J shed 4 bases, and the junction held 7 bases outside the gene matches. From germline, CDR1 is MNHNY and CDR2 SVGAGI (reference sequence). The CDR3 runs to 15 residues. This CDR3 is CASSPDRAGTGELFF. The CDR3, as DNA: TGTGCCAGCAGCCCGGACAGGGCTGGCACCGGGGAGCTGTTTTTT.

The chain has TRBV11-2 and TRBJ2-4, with D maybe TRBD1 (5 bases). The CDR3 contains 13 residues. V lost 3 bases to trimming and J lost 5 bases, with 8 bases between them. In germline, CDR1 is SGHAT, CDR2 FQNNGV. The CDR3 region has the DNA TGTGCCAGCAGCTTGGGGCGGCAAAACATTCAGTACTTC. Its protein is CASSLGRQNIQYF.

The chain recombines TRBV27 with TRBJ1-1, with a weak D call TRBD1 (6 bases). V lost 6 bases to trimming and J lost 4 bases, with 21 bases between them. The length of the CDR3 is 16 residues. CDR1 and CDR2 (germline): MNHEY, SMNVEV (reference sequence). CDR3 sequence reads: CASRQSWTEPSTEAFF. CDR3 coding DNA: TGTGCCAGCAGGCAATCGTGGACAGAACCTTCCACTGAAGCTTTCTTT.

The chain has TRBV14 and TRBJ2-1, with TRBD2 matching over 8 bases. CDR3 size: 16 residues. Germline CDR1 is SGHDN and CDR2 is FVKESK. Losses at the gene ends were 4 bases for V and 4 bases for J; bases not matched to a gene: 9. The CDR3: CASSPLGGAEYNEQFF. CDR3 coding DNA: TGTGCCAGCAGCCCCCTCGGGGGGGCCGAATACAATGAGCAGTTCTTC.

The CDR3 sequence is CASSYYSQEKGYTF. CDR3 bases: TGCGCCAGCAGTTATTACAGCCAAGAAAAGGGCTACACCTTC. The V and J genes are TRBV5-1 and TRBJ1-2; no clear D gene. V was pared by 5 bases and J by 8 bases, with 19 bases between. The germline CDR1 and CDR2 sequences are SGHRS and YFSETQ. The CDR3 spans 14 residues.

The chain is built from TRBV30 and TRBJ1-2; TRBD1 agrees at 11 bases. V was clipped by 5 bases and J by 6 bases; unmatched bases: 5. The CDR3 length is 13 residues. From germline, CDR1 is GTSNPN and CDR2 SVGIG (reference sequence). CDR3: CAWLRTGGNGYTF. The DNA of the CDR3 is TGTGCCTGGCTTAGGACAGGGGGCAATGGCTACACCTTC.

V usage is TRBV9 and J usage is TRBJ1-4, with TRBD1 matching over 9 bases. Germline V gene lookup returns CDR1 SGDLS and CDR2 YYNGEE. The CDR3 is 15 amino acids. J lost 10 bases, V lost 3 bases, and 10 bases had no gene match. The CDR3 DNA follows: TGTGCCAGCAGCGACCAGGGACAGGGCCAAGGAAAACTGTTTTTT. This sequence encodes CASSDQGQGQGKLFF.